This T cell receptor beta chain came from a study of cytomegalovirus exposure and HLA in healthy donors. For the study at large: Approximately 200 million T cells yielded more than 90 million unique TCR beta sequences in earlier analysis.

Primers for the PCR totalled 60 Vbeta and 13 Jbeta. Profiling relied on immunoSEQ multiplex PCR, and the TCRdb table lists in-frame clones only, not all of them. In the table there are fewer than 250,000 clones, approximately 86% of which are singletons. The donors comprised healthy bone marrow donors. Germline V gene lookup returns CDR1 SGHDT and CDR2 YYEEEE. The J segment lost 4 bases and the V segment lost 1 base, leaving 6 bases of the junction unmatched. The CDR3 consists of 15 residues. The receptor comes from a boy younger than 10 in good health and CMV-seronegative. Specimen: PBMCs. The V call is TRBV5-6, the J call TRBJ1-2; 8 bases agree with TRBD1. In DNA form, the CDR3 reads TGTGCCAGCAGCTTGTTACAGGGGGAGGGCTATGGCTACACCTTC. Protein sequence: CASSLLQGEGYGYTF.